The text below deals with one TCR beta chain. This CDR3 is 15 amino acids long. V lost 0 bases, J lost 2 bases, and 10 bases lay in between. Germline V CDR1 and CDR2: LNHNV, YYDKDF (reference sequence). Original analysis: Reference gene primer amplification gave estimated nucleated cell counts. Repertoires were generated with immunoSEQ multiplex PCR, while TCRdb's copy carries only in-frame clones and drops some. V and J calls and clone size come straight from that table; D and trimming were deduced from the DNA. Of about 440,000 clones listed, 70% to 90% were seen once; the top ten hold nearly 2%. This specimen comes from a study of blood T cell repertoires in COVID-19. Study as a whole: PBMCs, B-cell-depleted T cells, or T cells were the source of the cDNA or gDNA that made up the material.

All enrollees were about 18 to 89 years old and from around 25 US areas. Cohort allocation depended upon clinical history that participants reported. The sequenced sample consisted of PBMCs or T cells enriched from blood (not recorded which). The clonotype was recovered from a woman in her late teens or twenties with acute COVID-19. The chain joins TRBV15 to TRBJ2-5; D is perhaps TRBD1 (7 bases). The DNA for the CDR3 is TGTGCCACCAGCAGAGATGCGGGACAGCAAGAGACCCAGTACTTC. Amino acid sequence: CATSRDAGQQETQYF.